These 3 T cell receptor beta chains came from one sample sequenced in a study of blood T cell repertoires in COVID-19. Only in-frame clones appear in the TCRdb table, and some are missing; sequencing was by immunoSEQ multiplex PCR. The sample consists of 200,000 to 300,000 clones, 87% of them appearing once. Sequencing was carried out using peripheral blood. These receptors were collected from a young man with active or convalescent COVID-19.

The chain couples TRBV15 to TRBJ1-5; D remains ambiguous. Germline V gene sequence: CDR1 LNHNV, CDR2 YYDKDF (reference sequence). The V gene lost 0 bases and the J gene lost 3 bases, with 12 bases spanning the gap. The CDR3 sequence is 16 residues long. The CDR3: CATSRDFTQINQPQHF. The CDR3 DNA sequence: TGTGCCACCAGCAGAGATTTCACACAGATCAATCAGCCCCAGCATTTT.

The V and J genes are TRBV6-2 or TRBV6-3 and TRBJ1-2; tentative D call: TRBD1 (6 bases). The CDR3 runs to 18 residues. V lost 5 bases and J lost 3, with 25 bases in between. Germline CDR1 and CDR2: MNHEY and SVGEGT. CDR3 nucleotides: TGTGCCAGCAGTCCAGAATTGGGGCTTACAGGGACCGACTATGGCTACACCTTC. Translating gives CASSPELGLTGTDYGYTF.

This chain links TRBV7-2 with TRBJ2-7; 9 bases are a match to TRBD1. V lost 8 bases, J lost 5 bases, and 7 bases stayed unmatched. The CDR3 extends over 13 amino acids. Germline loops: CDR1 SGHTA, CDR2 FQGNSA. The CDR3 reads CASRDRDFDEQYF. Here the CDR3 DNA reads TGTGCCAGCCGGGACAGGGATTTCGACGAGCAGTACTTC.